The 7 T cell receptor beta chains in this list originate from one sample, sequenced in a study of blood T cell repertoires in COVID-19. Assay: immunoSEQ multiplex PCR; the TCRdb copy retains only in-frame clones and omits some. In the table there are more than 140,000 clones, roughly 84% of which are singletons. Specimen: peripheral blood. All receptors derive from a woman between 50 and 59 years old in a cohort sampled during active or convalescent COVID-19.

The chain recombines TRBV2 with TRBJ1-2; 10 positions match TRBD1. CDR1 is SNHLY, CDR2 FYNNEI, per germline. The CDR3 runs to 13 residues. The V segment lost 6 bases and the J segment 6 bases; nucleotides outside the gene matches: 4. Here the CDR3 DNA reads TGTGCCAGCAGAGAGACAGGGGGCAATGGCTACACCTTC. Protein sequence: CASRETGGNGYTF. Based on the CDR3 plus reference TRBV2 and TRBJ1-2, the full variable domain is EPEVTQTPSHQVTQMGQEVILRCVPISNHLYFYWYRQILGQKVEFLVSFYNNEISEKSEIFDDQFSVERPDGSNFTLKIRSTKLEDSAMYFCASRETGGNGYTFGSGTRLTVV.

J is TRBJ2-3 and V is TRBV5-4; 9 bases line up with TRBD2. CDR1 is SGHNT, CDR2 YYREEE, per germline (reference sequence). The trim removed 2 bases at V and 3 bases at J, leaving 1 base unmatched. The CDR3 runs 14 residues. This CDR3 reads CASSLGLATDTQYF. The CDR3 nucleotides read TGTGCCAGCAGCTTAGGACTAGCGACAGATACGCAGTATTTT. Full variable domain (rest looked up from reference TRBV5-4 and TRBJ2-3): ETGVTQSPTHLIKTRGQQVTLRCSSQSGHNTVSWYQQALGQGPQFIFQYYREEENGRGNFPPRFSGLQFPNYSSELNVNALELDDSALYLCASSLGLATDTQYFGPGTRLTVL.

The genes are TRBV27 and TRBJ2-3; tentative D call: TRBD2 (6 bases). V lost 3 bases, J lost 4 bases, and 8 bases lay in between. The CDR3 is made up of 13 amino acids. CDR1 is MNHEY and CDR2 is SMNVEV in the germline V gene (reference sequence). DNA of the CDR3: TGTGCCAGCAGTTTTGGGGGGTCAGATACGCAGTATTTT. Translation: CASSFGGSDTQYF.

The chain's CDR3 is CASSQDTSWQRTGELFF. The CDR3 DNA follows: TGTGCCAGCAGCCAAGATACAAGCTGGCAGCGCACCGGGGAGCTGTTTTTT. The chain joins TRBV3-1 (or the pseudogene TRBV3-2) to TRBJ2-2; D not certain. This CDR3 region has 17 residues. V was pared by 0 bases and J by 4 bases, with 15 bases between. Germline CDR1 reads LGHDT; CDR2 reads YNNKEL (reference sequence).

In DNA form, the CDR3 reads TGTGCCAGCAGCGCCAGGGGACAGGAAGGCGAGCAGTACTTC. It translates to CASSARGQEGEQYF. The chain carries TRBV7-9 and TRBJ2-7; TRBD1 matches 8 bases. Germline CDR1 is SEHNR and CDR2 is FQNEAQ (reference sequence). V gave up 5 bases and J gave up 6 bases; unmatched junction bases: 9. CDR3 length: 14 residues.

This clone was counted once. The V call is TRBV6-2 or TRBV6-3, the J call TRBJ2-7, with D perhaps matching TRBD2 (6 bases). Germline CDR1 MNHEY, CDR2 SVGEGT. The V and J ends lost 4 bases and 0 bases respectively, with 19 bases between them. The CDR3 is made up of 17 amino acids. Here the CDR3 reads CASSSRLGGTNSYEQYF. The CDR3 nucleotides are TGTGCCAGCAGTTCGAGACTCGGAGGGACCAACTCCTACGAGCAGTACTTC.

The V gene is TRBV19, the J gene TRBJ2-7; TRBD1 aligns across 9 bases. The CDR3 sequence is 15 residues long. Unmatched junction bases numbered 8, after V lost 6 bases and J lost 2 bases. Germline V gives CDR1 LNHDA, CDR2 SQIVND (reference sequence). The CDR3 region is CASSPSGQGTYEQYF. Here the CDR3 DNA reads TGTGCCAGTAGCCCCTCGGGACAGGGCACCTACGAGCAGTACTTC.